The next 25 T cell receptor beta chains were all read from a single sample in a study of blood T cells in healthy people across ages (dated by TCRdb to the mid-2010s). The library was built by means of 5' RACE. Reads for this sample came from an Illumina HiSeq 2500. The second PCR ran for about 6 to 11 cycles and used a J-beta primer mix along with a sample-barcoded 5' primer. TCRdb took the public reads, trimmed them with fastp at Q25, ran MiXCR for clone calling and kept in-frame beta chains. Rows are combined by CDR3 protein, so each entry shows the most common genes and DNA. The sample table holds fewer than 1,200,000 distinct CDR3 sequences, of which 20% to 25% were seen once. The top ten constitute around 0.75% of the sample. These data are also associated with another study on T cells of mothers and their children.

Sequenced sample: blood. The receptors here all came from a girl aged 2 to 10 in good health.

This clonotype was seen a few times. This chain uses TRBV7-2 with TRBJ2-5; 9 nucleotides align to TRBD1. The CDR3 sequence is 14 residues long. The ends lost 9 bases at V and 5 bases at J; junction bases unmatched: 10. Germline V gene data show CDR1 as SGHTA and CDR2 as FQGNSA. The chain's CDR3 is CASTIGQGLETQYF. CDR3 nucleotides: TGTGCCAGTACCATCGGACAGGGGTTGGAGACCCAGTACTTC. Supplemented by reference TRBV7-2 and TRBJ2-5, the full variable domain reads GAGVSQSPSNKVTEKGKDVELRCDPISGHTALYWYRQSLGQGLEFLIYFQGNSAPDKSGLPSDRFSAERTGGSVSTLTIQRTQQEDSAVYLCASTIGQGLETQYFGPGTRLLVL.

V and J are TRBV7-9 and TRBJ2-1; 8 nucleotides align to TRBD2. There are 16 residues in the CDR3. Germline V gene sequence: CDR1 SEHNR, CDR2 FQNEAQ (reference sequence). The trim removed 5 bases at V and 1 base at J, leaving 7 bases unmatched. DNA of the CDR3: TGTGCCAGCAGCATAAAGCGGGGGTTATCCTACAATGAGCAGTTCTTC. As protein: CASSIKRGLSYNEQFF.

V usage is TRBV4-1 and J usage is TRBJ1-1; possibly TRBD1 for D (5 bases). V was shortened by 0 bases and J by 6 bases, with 17 bases between the two germline ends. Germline-derived CDR1 and CDR2 are MGHRA and YSYEKL. CDR3 length: 16 residues. CDR3 protein: CASSQDRPGPLSEAFF. The CDR3 nucleotides read TGCGCCAGCAGCCAAGACCGTCCGGGGCCCCTTTCTGAAGCTTTCTTT.

The gene calls are TRBV28 and TRBJ2-7; possibly TRBD2 for D (6 bases). The germline V and J ends were trimmed by 7 bases and 4 bases, with 23 bases remaining between them. CDR1 is MDHEN and CDR2 is SYDVKM in the germline V gene. The CDR3 length is 16 residues. DNA for the CDR3: TGTGCCAGCATTGGCTTTATGGGACTCTCGGCTTACGAGCAGTACTTC. Translating gives CASIGFMGLSAYEQYF. Based on the CDR3 plus reference TRBV28 and TRBJ2-7, the full variable domain is DVKVTQSSRYLVKRTGEKVFLECVQDMDHENMFWYRQDPGLGLRLIYFSYDVKMKEKGDIPEGYSVSREKKERFSLILESASTNQTSMYLCASIGFMGLSAYEQYFGPGTRLTVT.

The V gene is TRBV6-2 or TRBV6-3, the J gene TRBJ1-1, with 7 bases matching TRBD1. Germline values: CDR1 MNHEY, CDR2 SVGEGT. This CDR3 spans 14 amino acids. J lost 9 bases, V lost 5 bases, and 12 bases had no gene match. CDR3 residues: CASSQPQGFSQAFF. The CDR3 DNA is TGTGCCAGCAGTCAACCACAGGGGTTCAGTCAAGCTTTCTTT.

This sequence joins TRBV29-1 and TRBJ1-1; perhaps TRBD1 as D (5 bases). The V gene lost 5 bases and the J gene lost 0 bases, with 16 bases spanning the gap. The CDR3 length is 15 residues. CDR1 and CDR2 (germline): SQVTM, ANQGSEA. This CDR3 is CSVLPGVLMNTEAFF. CDR3 bases: TGCAGCGTTCTCCCGGGGGTCCTTATGAACACTGAAGCTTTCTTT.

This clonotype has more than one count but fewer than ten. V usage is TRBV20-1 and J usage is TRBJ1-2, with D maybe TRBD1 (5 bases). The length of the CDR3 is 13 residues. Trimming cost V 1 base and J 6 bases, with 12 bases left between them. The germline CDR1 and CDR2 sequences are DFQATT and SNEGSKA (reference sequence). In DNA form, the CDR3 reads TGCAGTGCTAGAGCGGTAGGGGCGAATGGCTACACCTTC. Its protein product is CSARAVGANGYTF.

CDR3 loop: CASSLSGNREGNTEAFF. Here the CDR3 DNA reads TGTGCCAGCAGCTTATCGGGGAACAGGGAAGGGAACACTGAAGCTTTCTTT. The chain uses TRBV7-8 and TRBJ1-1; D is perhaps TRBD1 (6 bases). The germline gives CDR1 SGHVS, CDR2 FQNEAQ. Deletions cut 2 bases from V and 1 base from J, with 17 bases between. The CDR3 consists of 17 residues. The whole variable domain, filled in from reference TRBV7-8 and TRBJ1-1, reads GAGVSQSPRYKVAKRGQDVALRCDPISGHVSLFWYQQALGQGPEFLTYFQNEAQLDKSGLPSDRFFAERPEGSVSTLKIQRTQQEDSAVYLCASSLSGNREGNTEAFFGQGTRLTVV.

V usage is TRBV29-1 and J usage is TRBJ2-5; D gene uncertain. Germline CDR1 reads SQVTM; CDR2 reads ANQGSEA. Trimming pared 2 bases from V and 1 base from J, leaving 5 bases between. CDR3 length equals 12 residues. In DNA, the CDR3 is TGCAGCGTTGAATGGCCCCAAGAGACCCAGTACTTC. Its protein product is CSVEWPQETQYF.

The CDR3 protein is CASSKTGAAPYGYTF. The CDR3 DNA reads TGTGCCAGCAGCAAAACAGGGGCCGCGCCGTATGGCTACACCTTC. V usage is TRBV7-9 and J usage is TRBJ1-2; 7 nucleotides line up with TRBD1. Trimming removed 5 bases from V and 5 bases from J; junction bases left unmatched: 11. The germline V gene encodes CDR1 SEHNR and CDR2 FQNEAQ (reference sequence). The CDR3 loop spans 15 amino acids.

V gene TRBV4-3 combines with J gene TRBJ2-5, with unresolved D. Judging by the DNA end, TRBJ2-7 fits better; the J call may be wrong. Germline CDR1 is LGHNA and CDR2 is YSLEER. This CDR3 region has 14 residues. The CDR3 region has the DNA TGCGCCAGCAGCCAAGATATCACTATCTACGAGCAGTACTTC. It translates to CASSQDITIYEQYF.

This clonotype was picked up a small number of times. This chain connects TRBV15 to TRBJ2-5, with 7 nucleotides matching TRBD1. CDR3 size: 16 residues. CDR1 is LNHNV, CDR2 YYDKDF, per germline (reference sequence). The V and J ends lost 1 base and 5 bases, in that order; junction bases with no gene match: 10. The CDR3 loop reads CATSRGLTGVGETQYF. The DNA for the CDR3 is TGTGCCACCAGCAGAGGACTAACAGGGGTGGGCGAGACCCAGTACTTC.

The gene calls are TRBV6-5 and TRBJ2-1; the match to TRBD2 covers 13 bases. Germline CDR1 and CDR2: MNHEY and SVGAGI. With 10 bases clipped from V and 6 bases from J, the junction kept 3 bases outside the gene matches. CDR3 length: 13 amino acids. The CDR3 loop reads CATRTSGSNEQFF. The CDR3 region has the DNA TGTGCCACCAGGACTAGCGGGAGCAATGAGCAGTTCTTC.

This clonotype was seen a handful of times. The gene calls are TRBV4-3 and TRBJ1-4, with TRBD1 identical over 7 bases. There are 17 residues in the CDR3. Germline V gene data show CDR1 as LGHNA and CDR2 as YSLEER. The ends lost 3 bases at V and 5 bases at J; junction bases unmatched: 12. CDR3: CASSQLRRLQGNEKLFF. In DNA, the CDR3 is TGCGCCAGCAGCCAGTTAAGAAGGTTACAGGGGAATGAAAAACTGTTTTTT.

There are a few counts of this clonotype. The rearrangement links TRBV9 to TRBJ2-7; D tentatively reads TRBD1 or TRBD2 (5 bases each). The CDR3 consists of 15 residues. Trimming took 0 bases from V and 6 from J, leaving 16 bases between them. Per germline, CDR1 SGDLS and CDR2 YYNGEE. The CDR3 nucleotides are TGTGCCAGCAGCGTAGAGGGGACCACTAGTTCCGAGCAGTACTTC. Translation gives CASSVEGTTSSEQYF.

The chain joins TRBV4-1 to TRBJ2-5; D may be TRBD1 (5 bases). The V gene lost 4 bases and the J gene lost 1 base, with 10 bases spanning the gap. Germline V gives CDR1 MGHRA, CDR2 YSYEKL. The CDR3 contains 14 residues. The CDR3 region has the DNA TGCGCCAGCAGCCCAGCAGACAGCCAAGAGACCCAGTACTTC. This gives the protein CASSPADSQETQYF.

This chain uses TRBV7-9 with TRBJ2-7; 9 bases map to TRBD1. The germline V gene encodes CDR1 SEHNR and CDR2 FQNEAQ (reference sequence). The CDR3 runs 14 residues. V shed 5 bases, J shed 4 bases, and the junction held 6 bases outside the gene matches. CDR3 DNA: TGTGCCAGCAGCATTTGGGACAGGGAGTACGAGCAGTACTTC. This gives the protein CASSIWDREYEQYF.

In this sample, this clonotype turned up a few times. The gene calls are TRBV7-8 and TRBJ2-3; D unclear. Germline lookup yields CDR1 SGHVS and CDR2 FQNEAQ. V was shortened by 4 bases and J by 3 bases, with 8 bases between the two germline ends. This CDR3 spans 13 amino acids. The CDR3 DNA follows: TGTGCCAGCAGCTCCATGTTGACAGATACGCAGTATTTT. Translated: CASSSMLTDTQYF. Full variable domain (missing parts from reference TRBV7-8 and TRBJ2-3): GAGVSQSPRYKVAKRGQDVALRCDPISGHVSLFWYQQALGQGPEFLTYFQNEAQLDKSGLPSDRFFAERPEGSVSTLKIQRTQQEDSAVYLCASSSMLTDTQYFGPGTRLTVL.

V gene TRBV5-5 combines with J gene TRBJ2-6; D gene ambiguous. Germline V CDR1 and CDR2: SGHKS, YYEKEE (reference sequence). V was trimmed by 7 bases and J by 0 bases, leaving 8 bases between them. The CDR3 is 14 amino acids. CDR3 nucleotide sequence: TGTGCCAGCTGCCGAACCTCTGGGGCCAACGTCCTGACTTTC. Translation gives CASCRTSGANVLTF.

A remark on this clonotype: Being one base from a much bigger clone, this may be a read error. The chain combines TRBV7-3 with TRBJ1-1, with unresolved D. This CDR3 spans 9 amino acids. Trimming took off 2 bases at V and 8 bases at J, with 0 bases between the two ends. CDR1 is SGHTA and CDR2 is FQGTGA in the germline V gene. The CDR3, as DNA: TGTGCCAGCAGCTTAGAAGCTTTCTTT. It specifies CASSLEAFF.

In this sample, this clonotype turned up a few times. V usage is TRBV3-1 and J usage is TRBJ2-4; D gene uncertain. Looked up from germline, CDR1 is LGHDT and CDR2 is YNNKEL (reference sequence). The ends were cut back, 6 bases at V and 9 bases at J, with 12 bases in the middle. CDR3 length equals 12 residues. The CDR3 loop is CASRSPKGIQYF. The CDR3, as DNA: TGTGCCAGCAGAAGCCCGAAGGGCATTCAGTACTTC.

The V and J genes are TRBV28 and TRBJ2-5; D tentatively reads TRBD1 or TRBD2 (7 bases each). CDR1 is MDHEN, CDR2 SYDVKM, per germline. The ends were cut back, 5 bases at V and 3 bases at J, with 25 bases in the middle. The CDR3 totals 18 residues. This CDR3 is CASSHGGGRDRDKETQYF. In nucleotides, the CDR3 is TGTGCCAGCAGTCACGGTGGGGGGAGGGACAGAGACAAAGAGACCCAGTACTTC.

There are a few counts of this clonotype. The gene calls are TRBV24-1 and TRBJ2-1; the D gene is possibly TRBD1 (5 bases). V lost 4 bases to trimming and J lost 4 bases, with 10 bases between them. CDR1 is KGHDR and CDR2 is SFDVKD in the germline V gene. The CDR3 runs to 14 residues. The CDR3 nucleotides read TGTGCCACCAGTGAGGACCAGGGTTACAATGAGCAGTTCTTC. This encodes CATSEDQGYNEQFF.

This clonotype was seen repeatedly, ten times or more. The germline gene is not matched at one end of the junction; a read error may be the cause. The J gene is TRBJ2-7, the V gene TRBV5-1; TRBD1 is a possible D gene (6 bases). The germline V gene encodes CDR1 SGHRS and CDR2 YFSETQ. The CDR3 sequence is 12 residues long. The chain's CDR3 is CASSLEGGEQYF. The CDR3 bases are TGTGCCAGCAGCTTAGAAGGGGGCGAGCAGTACTTC.

The genes are TRBV6-5 and TRBJ2-2; D is unresolved. Between the trimmed V and J ends, which lost 0 bases and 2 bases, there was a span of 10 bases. The germline CDR1 and CDR2 sequences are MNHEY and SVGAGI. The CDR3 is 16 residues long. The DNA for the CDR3 is TGTGCCAGCAGTTACTCCCATTTACGAAACACCGGGGAGCTGTTTTTT. The encoded protein is CASSYSHLRNTGELFF.